This T cell receptor beta chain came from a study of glioma-infiltrating T cells. Per the germline V gene, CDR1 is DFQATT and CDR2 is SNEGSKA (reference sequence). This CDR3 contains 13 residues. V was cut by 3 bases and J by 0 bases, with 8 bases left in between. Amplification of TCR alpha and beta CDR3 regions from RNA used iRepertoire nested multiplex PCR. One entry per CDR3 protein results from TCRdb running MiXCR on the multiplex PCR reads. This sample yields 93,000 or so distinct CDR3 sequences, of which around 30% are seen a single time; 44% belongs to the top ten. Regarding this clonotype: Since a much larger clone is just one base distant, this may be a read error. The missing conserved phenylalanine or tryptophan at the end of this CDR3 makes a read error likely.

The chain recombines TRBV20-1 with TRBJ1-1; D gene ambiguous. This TCR derives from a human donor with low-grade glioma or glioblastoma, undergoing nonglioma brain surgery, or in good health (not recorded which). Sample: glioma tissue, nonneoplastic brain tissue, or PBMCs (not recorded which). This CDR3 reads CSASPRLNTEAFL. The CDR3 DNA is TGCAGTGCTAGCCCGCGATTGAACACTGAAGCTTTCCTT.